This TCR beta chain was retrieved from a study of T cell responses to AZD1222 COVID-19 vaccine. The overall study: Some second doses came at about 4 weeks and others at about 12 weeks; these were pooled. The study, taken as a whole, reports: Spike-specific TCR repertoires showed rising breadth and depth after two AZD1222 doses. Per reports, nearly half of all spike-specific TCRs target regions that are unmutated in variants.

For this clone: Antigen unknown.

The method was immunoSEQ multiplex PCR; TCRdb's version includes in-frame clones alone and lacks a portion of them. The data contain fewer than 120,000 clones, roughly four fifths of them singletons. The starting material was peripheral blood, obtained on day 0 of AZD1222 vaccination. The receptor was isolated from an adult in good health.

The CDR3 loop reads CASSLGQNYGYTF. For the CDR3, the DNA is TGTGCCAGCAGCTTGGGTCAGAACTATGGCTACACCTTC. V usage is TRBV5-4 and J usage is TRBJ1-2; D remains ambiguous. The CDR3 has 13 residues. Trimming shortened V by 0 bases and J by 2 bases, and 5 bases separated the two germline ends. Germline CDR1 reads SGHNT; CDR2 reads YYREEE (reference sequence).